This record concerns one T cell receptor beta chain sequence. The specificity of this receptor is unknown. Base quality data are lacking; no much larger clone is found one base away. The immunoSEQ Assay, a bias-controlled multiplex PCR, was used to amplify TCRbeta CDR3 regions from genomic DNA. Turning to the authors' computational methods: The number of nucleated cells in each sample was estimated from the amplification of reference gene primers within the assay. To quantify the absolute abundance of each unique TCRbeta CDR3 rearrangement, sequence reads were collapsed and filtered. For each sample, productive Simpson clonality was calculated by taking the square root of Simpson's diversity index across productive rearrangements. Held by TCRdb, this immuneACCESS table contains in-frame sequences only and omits some clones. Under half of the omission traces to an unresolved V gene where checked; the cause of the rest is unknown. Clonal size and the V and J genes are those of that table, whereas D and trimming came from the DNA. This sample is represented by about 220,000 clones; approximately 78% of them were singletons. The ten top clones hold 5.2% of the sample.

These data originate in a study of blood T cell repertoires in COVID-19 (dated by TCRdb to 2020 to 2022). For context, the study as a whole: The collaborator samples originated in the United States, Italy and Spain and spanned the acute and convalescent phases of COVID-19. The prospective study material was composed of cDNA or gDNA derived from T cells, B-cell-depleted T cells, or PBMCs. Deeply sampled blood TCRbeta repertoires from subjects exposed to, actively infected with, or recovered from COVID-19 were included in the dataset. The repertoires were released in a freely available public database meant as a resource for research on the immune response to SARS-CoV-2. Samples came from the ongoing ImmuneRACE study (first 160 participants) plus 1,254 subjects from 6 global collaborators. Nearly every sample came with metadata listing a de-identified subject ID, COVID-19 status, age in years and sex. Where available, HLA class I and class II types were obtained from metadata supplied by the sample provider rather than from assay-based typing. Summary of the overall study and its limitations: Clinical and demographic metadata were provided uncurated, with the amount varying by source and participant.

V is shortened by 1 base, J by 8 bases, and the region joining them spans 15 bases. The germline V gene (reference sequence) gives CDR1 as LGHDT and CDR2 as YNNKEL. The CDR3 goes from the cysteine to the phenylalanine over 15 residues. This entry keeps only the CDR3 DNA: 45 bases, framed from base 1. One collaborating source in Seattle enrolled patients during active infection and followed them longitudinally through the course of disease. Each collaborating institution followed its own protocols to collect whole blood in K2EDTA tubes. For TCRbeta analysis, collaborators shipped samples as frozen whole blood, isolated PBMCs, or DNA extracted from either of those sample types.

The sequenced sample consisted of peripheral blood. The rearranged chain carries TRBV3-1 (or the pseudogene TRBV3-2) and TRBJ2-1; TRBD1 is possibly the D segment (6 matching bases). The receptor was isolated from a woman in her seventies with COVID-19, enrolled during active disease. The CDR3: CASSQVRDTGHEQFF. The base sequence is TGTGCCAGCAGCCAAGTTAGGGACACCGGCCATGAGCAGTTCTTC.